This TCR beta chain derives from a study of shared clonotypes between healthy human individuals. TCRdb's table, derived via immunoSEQ multiplex PCR, lists solely in-frame clones and lacks some. Of around 1.4 million clones in the sample, 97% to 99% were seen once. Germline V gene lookup returns CDR1 ENHRY and CDR2 SYGVKD. The CDR3 covers 15 residues. The trim removed 6 bases at V and 1 base at J, leaving 7 bases unmatched. This TCR was recovered from a man aged 25 to 40 in good health. Specimen: naive CD4+ T cells sorted from blood. Regarding subset: CD45RA+ positively selected. The chain links TRBV10-3 to TRBJ2-7; TRBD1 matches 9 bases. Here the CDR3 reads CAIREPGQGSYEQYF. The CDR3 DNA follows: TGTGCCATCAGAGAGCCGGGACAGGGTTCCTACGAGCAGTACTTC.